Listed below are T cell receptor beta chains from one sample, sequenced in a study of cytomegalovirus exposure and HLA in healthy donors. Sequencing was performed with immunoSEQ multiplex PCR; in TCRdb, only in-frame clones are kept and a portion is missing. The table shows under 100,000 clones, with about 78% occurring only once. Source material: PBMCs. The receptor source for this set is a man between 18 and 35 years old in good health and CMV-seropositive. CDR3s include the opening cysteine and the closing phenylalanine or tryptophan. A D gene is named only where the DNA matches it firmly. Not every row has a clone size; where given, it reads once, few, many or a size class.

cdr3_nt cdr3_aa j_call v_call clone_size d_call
TGTGCCAGCAGCACCCGACTAGCGGGAACCTACAATGAGCAGTTCTTC CASSTRLAGTYNEQFF TRBJ2-1 TRBV28 NA TRBD2
TGTGCCAGCAGCTTTAGGCAGGGATACGAGCAGTACTTC CASSFRQGYEQYF TRBJ2-7 TRBV7-3 NA NA
TGTGCCAGCAGGTCGTCCGGGGCCTACGAGCAGTACTTC CASRSSGAYEQYF TRBJ2-7 TRBV6-5 NA NA
TGTCTCCTGGCGCGGGGAGACACTGAAGCTTTCTTT CLLARGDTEAFF TRBJ1-1 TRBV2 few NA
TGTGCCAGCAGTTTAAGCGGGACTGCCCCAGAAAAACTGTTTTTT CASSLSGTAPEKLFF TRBJ1-4 TRBV28 NA NA
TGCGCCAGCAGCCGTCCTAGCTCCTACAATGAGCAGTTCTTC CASSRPSSYNEQFF TRBJ2-1 TRBV4-1 NA NA
TGTGCCAGCAGCTCGGGAGCCAGAGGCACCGGGGAGCTGTTTTTT CASSSGARGTGELFF TRBJ2-2 TRBV7-3 NA NA
TGTGCCAGCAGTTCAGCGGGAGGGCCGAAAGAGACCCAGTACTTC CASSSAGGPKETQYF TRBJ2-5 TRBV28 NA TRBD2
TGTGCCAGTAGTATAGTGGCGGGGTATGAGCAGTTCTTC CASSIVAGYEQFF TRBJ2-1 TRBV19 NA NA
TGTGCCAGCAGTTTAAGTCAGGGTGGCCCCGGGGAGCTGTTTTTT CASSLSQGGPGELFF TRBJ2-2 TRBV28 NA NA
TGTGCCAGCAGCTCGTCCCGGGACAGGGAAACTAATGAAAAACTGTTTTTT CASSSSRDRETNEKLFF TRBJ1-4 TRBV7-9 NA TRBD1
TGCAGCGTTGTACCCAGGGTCACCGGGGAGCTGTTTTTT CSVVPRVTGELFF TRBJ2-2 TRBV29-1 once NA
TGTGCCAGCAGCGTAGGGCGGGAGGGAGCTACCGGGGAGCTGTTTTTT CASSVGREGATGELFF TRBJ2-2 TRBV9 NA TRBD2
TGTGCCAGCAATCCGAGGACTAGCACAGATACGCAGTATTTT CASNPRTSTDTQYF TRBJ2-3 TRBV2 NA NA
TGTGCCAGCAGCAAATTCCGAGGTAGCACAGATACGCAGTATTTT CASSKFRGSTDTQYF TRBJ2-3 TRBV7-8 NA NA
TGTGCCAGCAGCTTAGGAGAGCGGGGATATGGCTACACCTTC CASSLGERGYGYTF TRBJ1-2 TRBV7-2 NA NA
TGTGCCAGCAGTTTGGACACCAACGGCTACACCTTC CASSLDTNGYTF TRBJ1-2 TRBV2 few NA
TGTGCCATCAGTAGGGGCAGCAAAAACTATGGCTACACCTTC CAISRGSKNYGYTF TRBJ1-2 TRBV10-3 NA NA
TGTGCCAGCAGTTACTCGAGAGCGAACACTGAAGCTTTCTTT CASSYSRANTEAFF TRBJ1-1 TRBV6-5 NA NA
TGTGCCAGCAGCCAAGAACTAGCGGGAGTAGATACGCAGTATTTT CASSQELAGVDTQYF TRBJ2-3 TRBV4-2 NA TRBD2
TGTGCCATCAGTGAGTCCGGGGATGCGGCTAGCGGGAAGGGTAATACGCAGTATTTT CAISESGDAASGKGNTQYF TRBJ2-3 TRBV10-3 once TRBD2
TGTGCCAGCAGTGCTGACAGGGGGCATACCGGGGAGCTGTTTTTT CASSADRGHTGELFF TRBJ2-2 TRBV6-6 NA TRBD1
TGTGCCGGTAGTTTGAATGAGCAGTTCTTC CAGSLNEQFF TRBJ2-1 TRBV2 NA NA
TGCGCCAGCAGCCAAGTTTCAGGACTATTAACCGGGGAGCTGTTTTTT CASSQVSGLLTGELFF TRBJ2-2 TRBV4-1 once NA
TGTGCCAGCAGCGTAGGACTAGCGAATCTCAATGAGCAGTTCTTC CASSVGLANLNEQFF TRBJ2-1 TRBV9 NA TRBD2
TGTGCCAGCAGTCATAAGGTCCGGAGCGAGCAGTACTTC CASSHKVRSEQYF TRBJ2-7 TRBV27 NA NA
TGTGCCATCAGTGCCGGGAGTCAGGGGGCGAACACTGAAGCTTTCTTT CAISAGSQGANTEAFF TRBJ1-1 TRBV10-3 few TRBD1
TGTGCCAGCAGTACTAATCAGGGCGGCGAGCAGTACTTC CASSTNQGGEQYF TRBJ2-7 TRBV7-3 few NA
TGTGCCAGCAGTTATCTCATGCGCTTGAACACTGAAGCTTTCTTT CASSYLMRLNTEAFF TRBJ1-1 TRBV6-6 NA NA
TGTGCCAGCAGTTTCCGGTCGACAGTCACTGAAGCTTTCTTT CASSFRSTVTEAFF TRBJ1-1 TRBV28 once NA
TGTGCCAGCAGCTTGGGGCAGAACACCGGGGAGCTGTTTTTT CASSLGQNTGELFF TRBJ2-2 TRBV5-6 NA NA
TGTGCCAGCAGCGTAGAGGGAGCGAGCACAGATACGCAGTATTTT CASSVEGASTDTQYF TRBJ2-3 TRBV9 once NA
TGTGCCAGCAGTGGACCCGGGACAGCCGCTGGAAACACCATATATTTT CASSGPGTAAGNTIYF TRBJ1-3 TRBV28 NA TRBD1
TGCAGCGGGCGACATCTTACCGGGGAGCTGTTTTTT CSGRHLTGELFF TRBJ2-2 TRBV29-1 NA NA
TGTGCCAGCAATGAGGGAGGGGATTCTCAGTACTTC CASNEGGDSQYF TRBJ2-4 TRBV28 NA TRBD2
TGTGCCAGCAGCGGCCGGGACTACCACTTCATAGATACGCAGTATTTT CASSGRDYHFIDTQYF TRBJ2-3 TRBV13 NA TRBD2
TGCAGCGTTGAAGAAGCTCTAGCCCCCTACGAGCAGTACTTC CSVEEALAPYEQYF TRBJ2-7 TRBV29-1 few NA
TGTGCCAGCAGCTTTCTGACAGGGAGGATCGATGAGCAGTTCTTC CASSFLTGRIDEQFF TRBJ2-1 TRBV7-3 NA NA
TGCAGCGTCGGGGACAGGGGGAGCGGCTACACCTTC CSVGDRGSGYTF TRBJ1-2 TRBV29-1 few TRBD1
TGTGCCAGCAGCTTAGGCAGGGGGCTGGGCGAGCAGTACTTC CASSLGRGLGEQYF TRBJ2-7 TRBV11-1 NA TRBD1
TGTGCCAGCAGCTTCTCCCAGGACAGCAATGAGCAGTTCTTC CASSFSQDSNEQFF TRBJ2-1 TRBV7-9 NA NA
TGCGCCAGCAGCCCCCCGAAGGGACTGGGCAAATCCAATGAGCAGTTCTTC CASSPPKGLGKSNEQFF TRBJ2-1 TRBV4-1 once NA
TGCGCCAGCAGTCAATCAATCCTTAGCGACACTGAAGCTTTCTTT CASSQSILSDTEAFF TRBJ1-1 TRBV23-1 NA NA
TGCGCCAGCAGCCAACTTACGGGACAGAACTCCTACGAGCAGTACTTC CASSQLTGQNSYEQYF TRBJ2-7 TRBV4-1 NA TRBD1
TGTGCCACCAGCAGCCCAGGGATGCTTCAAGAGACCCAGTACTTC CATSSPGMLQETQYF TRBJ2-5 TRBV15 NA NA
TGTGCCAGCAGCGTGGCGGGAAGAAATCAGCCCCAGCATTTT CASSVAGRNQPQHF TRBJ1-5 TRBV7-9 NA NA
TGCGCCAGCAGCCATACTAGCGGGAGTGTTGATACGCAGTATTTT CASSHTSGSVDTQYF TRBJ2-3 TRBV4-1 NA TRBD2
TGTGCCAGCAGCCCCGGGACAGGGAGTTACGAGCAGTACTTC CASSPGTGSYEQYF TRBJ2-7 TRBV6-5 NA TRBD1
TGCGCCAGCAGCCGGGACAGGAGCCAAGAGACCCAGTACTTC CASSRDRSQETQYF TRBJ2-5 TRBV5-1 NA TRBD1
TGCAGCGCCCGTCGGGGATGGGTCAGCACAGATACGCAGTATTTT CSARRGWVSTDTQYF TRBJ2-3 TRBV29-1 NA NA
TGTGCTAGTGGTTTGAGCGGGAGTGTCAACAATGAGCAGTTCTTC CASGLSGSVNNEQFF TRBJ2-1 TRBV12-5 NA TRBD2
TGCGCCAGCAGATCAGGGTTTTCGGACTACGAGCAGTACTTC CASRSGFSDYEQYF TRBJ2-7 TRBV10-2 NA NA
TGCGCCAGCAGCCTATCCGGGACAGGGGCCTACGAGCAGTACTTC CASSLSGTGAYEQYF TRBJ2-7 TRBV5-1 NA TRBD1